These 9 T cell receptor beta chains were sequenced from one sample in a study of control samples from healthy donors and cancer patients (dated by TCRdb to the early 2020s). Library preparation employed the immunoSEQ multiplex PCR assay. This is the immuneACCESS table as TCRdb keeps it, with only in-frame sequences that have V and J called. A part of the clones is gone; compared with another copy, unresolved V genes explain less than half, and the rest is unexplained. In this sample the table shows some 410,000 clones, 90% of which occur a single time. The top ten constitute 5.5% to 7.5% of the sample. Sequenced: PBMCs. Every receptor here comes from a man in his forties or fifties with head and neck cancer.

The chain recombines TRBV6-5 with TRBJ2-5, with TRBD1 matching 8 bases. V trimming: 6 bases; J trimming: 9 bases; junction bases outside the gene matches: 15. Germline values: CDR1 MNHEY, CDR2 SVGAGI. The CDR3 contains 15 residues. The CDR3 sequence: CASRTFQGALGAQYF. In DNA, the CDR3 is TGTGCCAGCAGGACCTTTCAGGGGGCCTTGGGGGCCCAGTACTTC.

The genes are TRBV28 and TRBJ1-2, with 7 bases identical to TRBD1. The germline V gene encodes CDR1 MDHEN and CDR2 SYDVKM. Trimming at V came to 5 bases and at J to 4 bases, leaving 13 bases not matched to a gene. The CDR3 extends over 16 amino acids. CDR3 in amino acids: CASSAERDSLLYGYTF. CDR3 sequence (DNA): TGTGCCAGCAGTGCGGAACGGGACAGCTTGCTCTATGGCTACACCTTC.

V and J are TRBV28 and TRBJ1-5; 7 bases align to TRBD1. Losses at the gene ends were 0 bases for V and 0 bases for J; bases not matched to a gene: 5. The germline CDR1 and CDR2 sequences are MDHEN and SYDVKM. CDR3 size: 17 residues. The CDR3 loop reads CASSLWGDSFSNQPQHF. In DNA, the CDR3 is TGTGCCAGCAGTTTATGGGGGGACAGCTTTAGCAATCAGCCCCAGCATTTT.

V and J are TRBV5-1 and TRBJ1-5; TRBD1 might be the D (6 bases). CDR1 and CDR2 (germline): SGHRS, YFSETQ. V lost 2 bases, J lost 0 bases, and 9 bases lay in between. The CDR3 spans 15 residues. The CDR3 loop is CASSLRGDSNQPQHF. As DNA, the CDR3 is TGCGCCAGCAGCTTAAGGGGGGATAGCAATCAGCCCCAGCATTTT.

The chain joins TRBV30 to TRBJ1-6; TRBD1 matches at 8 bases. The CDR3 loop spans 12 amino acids. Germline loops: CDR1 GTSNPN, CDR2 SVGIG (reference sequence). V dropped 8 bases and J dropped 6; count of bases not matched to a gene: 3. CDR3 bases: TGTGCCAGCGGACAGGGTAATTCACCCCTCCACTTT. Translating it yields CASGQGNSPLHF. The complete variable domain, with remaining parts taken from reference TRBV30 and TRBJ1-6, reads SQTIHQWPATLVQPVGSPLSLECTVEGTSNPNLYWYRQAAGRGLQLLFYSVGIGQISSEVPQNLSASRPQDRQFILSSKKLLLSDSGFYLCASGQGNSPLHFGNGTRLTVT.

The chain is built from TRBV11-1 and TRBJ2-5; the match to TRBD2 covers 7 bases. Trimming at V came to 5 bases and at J to 0 bases, leaving 6 bases not matched to a gene. CDR3 length: 15 amino acids. The germline CDR1 and CDR2 sequences are SGHAT and FQDESV (reference sequence). Written as DNA, the CDR3 is TGTGCCAGCAGCGGGGCTAGCGGTTACCAAGAGACCCAGTACTTC. It specifies CASSGASGYQETQYF.

As concerns this clone: A read error may produce the germline difference seen at one junction end. The chain uses TRBV7-7 and TRBJ2-5; maybe TRBD1 (5 bases). In germline, CDR1 is SSHAT, CDR2 FNYEAQ (reference sequence). This CDR3 comprises 14 residues. CDR3 protein: CASSLGVGDETQYF. DNA for the CDR3: TGTGCTAGCAGCTTAGGGGTGGGCGACGAGACCCAGTACTTC. The whole variable domain, filled in from reference TRBV7-7 and TRBJ2-5, reads GAGVSQSPRYKVTKRGQDVTLRCDPISSHATLYWYQQALGQGPEFLTYFNYEAQPDKSGLPSDRFSAERPEGSISTLTIQRTEQRDSAMYRCASSLGVGDETQYFGPGTRLLVL.

J is TRBJ2-7 and V is TRBV6-5; 7 bases agree with TRBD1. The germline V gene encodes CDR1 MNHEY and CDR2 SVGAGI. The CDR3 has 15 amino acids. Trimming removed 6 bases from V and 2 bases from J; junction bases left unmatched: 10. The CDR3 protein is CASSRTGQDPYEQYF. The CDR3, as DNA: TGTGCCAGCAGCCGTACCGGACAGGACCCCTACGAGCAGTACTTC.

The V call is TRBV13, the J call TRBJ2-1, with D perhaps being TRBD1 or TRBD2 (5 bases each). Germline values: CDR1 PRHDT, CDR2 FYEKMQ (reference sequence). The CDR3 length is 14 residues. With 4 bases removed from V and 8 bases from J, the gap between germline ends came to 15 bases. CDR3 coding DNA: TGTGCCAGCAGCTACCTCCGGGGCGGAGATGAGCAGTTCTTC. Its translation: CASSYLRGGDEQFF.